These 31 T cell receptor beta chains were sequenced from one sample in a study of blood T cells in healthy people across ages. A sample-barcoded 5' primer and a J-beta primer mix were used in a second PCR of roughly 7 to 11 cycles. TCRdb recomputed calls from the 5' RACE reads with MiXCR, one row per CDR3 protein. Seen here are about a million distinct CDR3 sequences, approximately 38% observed once, and the top ten hold around 14%. Source material: blood. These receptors all come from a man between 18 and 29 years old in good health.

The genes are TRBV4-3 and TRBJ1-5; D is unresolved. In germline, CDR1 is LGHNA, CDR2 YSLEER. The germline V and J ends were trimmed by 3 bases and 4 bases, with 13 bases remaining between them. The CDR3 covers 15 residues. CDR3 residues: CASSHEVTPNQPQHF. For the CDR3, the DNA is TGCGCCAGCAGCCATGAGGTAACTCCAAATCAGCCCCAGCATTTT.

This clonotype appeared a few times. The chain joins TRBV5-1 to TRBJ2-1; D might be TRBD1 (6 bases). Germline values: CDR1 SGHRS, CDR2 YFSETQ. CDR3 size: 15 residues. Trimming left V 4 bases short and J 7 bases short, with 18 bases between. CDR3 in amino acids: CASSRPEGTSNEQFF. In nucleotides, the CDR3 is TGCGCCAGCAGCCGCCCTGAGGGGACAAGTAATGAGCAGTTCTTC.

CDR3 in DNA: TGCGCCAGCAGCCCGGGACCGCGGGAGCAGTTCTTC. The encoded protein is CASSPGPREQFF. The genes are TRBV5-1 and TRBJ2-1; D tentatively fits TRBD1 or TRBD2 (5 bases each). The germline CDR1 and CDR2 sequences are SGHRS and YFSETQ. The CDR3 covers 12 residues. V lost 4 bases and J lost 10, with 12 bases in between.

The rearrangement uses TRBV12-3 or TRBV12-4 and TRBJ1-6; no reliable D call. This CDR3 is built from 12 residues. V was clipped by 11 bases and J by 4 bases, with 9 bases between them. The CDR3 bases are TGTGCCGGCGGACCGTATAATTCACCCCTCCACTTT. This gives the protein CAGGPYNSPLHF.

A single count supports this clonotype. The chain has TRBV5-6 and TRBJ2-2; 13 bases line up with TRBD2. V was pared by 4 bases and J by 0 bases, with 9 bases of the junction left unmatched. The CDR3 has 19 amino acids. Germline CDR1 and CDR2: SGHDT and YYEEEE. The CDR3 loop reads CASSPDLTSGGTNTGELFF. The CDR3 region has the DNA TGTGCCAGCAGCCCAGATCTGACTAGCGGGGGGACGAACACCGGGGAGCTGTTTTTT.

In its sample, this clonotype was seen a few times. The V gene is TRBV5-1, the J gene TRBJ2-3; a possible D gene is TRBD1 (6 bases). Trimming removed 4 bases from V and 6 bases from J, with 15 bases in between. This CDR3 is 14 amino acids long. Germline V CDR1 and CDR2: SGHRS, YFSETQ. This chain's CDR3 is CASSGPQGTDTQYF. The DNA for the CDR3 is TGCGCCAGCAGCGGACCACAGGGAACGGATACGCAGTATTTT.

This sequence joins TRBV6-2 or TRBV6-3 and TRBJ2-1, with 8 bases lining up with TRBD1. The ends lost 6 bases at V and 1 base at J; junction bases unmatched: 8. CDR3 size: 16 residues. From germline, CDR1 is MNHEY and CDR2 SVGEGT. CDR3 in amino acids: CASRFGTGVSYNEQFF. The DNA of the CDR3 is TGTGCCAGCAGATTTGGGACAGGAGTTTCCTACAATGAGCAGTTCTTC.

The gene calls are TRBV5-6 and TRBJ2-7; D gene unclear. The CDR3 runs to 13 residues. Trimming took off 4 bases at V and 10 bases at J, with 18 bases between the two ends. Per germline, CDR1 SGHDT and CDR2 YYEEEE. In DNA form, the CDR3 reads TGTGCCAGCAGCCCGTACCAAGAGGAGCCCCAGTACTTC. It specifies CASSPYQEEPQYF. Looking up the rest from reference TRBV5-6 and TRBJ2-7 gives the full variable domain: DAGVTQSPTHLIKTRGQQVTLRCSPKSGHDTVSWYQQALGQGPQFIFQYYEEEERQRGNFPDRFSGHQFPNYSSELNVNALLLGDSALYLCASSPYQEEPQYFGPGTRLTVT.

V gene TRBV3-1 combines with J gene TRBJ2-2, with D unclear. Germline V gene sequence: CDR1 LGHDT, CDR2 YNNKEL (reference sequence). Trimming cost V 0 bases and J 2 bases, with 10 bases left between them. The CDR3 length is 16 residues. CDR3 loop: CASSQDSVLNTGELFF. The CDR3 DNA sequence: TGTGCCAGCAGCCAAGATTCGGTCCTAAACACCGGGGAGCTGTTTTTT.

V and J are TRBV2 and TRBJ2-1; D gene ambiguous. Looked up from germline, CDR1 is SNHLY and CDR2 is FYNNEI. The V gene lost 4 bases and the J gene lost 6 bases, with 16 bases spanning the gap. The CDR3 totals 15 residues. The CDR3 is CASSADPSGRNEQFF. The CDR3 bases are TGTGCCAGCAGTGCAGACCCTTCTGGCCGCAATGAGCAGTTCTTC.

The chain carries TRBV5-1 and TRBJ2-4; no clear D. This CDR3 region has 16 residues. V lost 2 bases, J lost 5 bases, and 17 bases lay in between. Germline CDR1 is SGHRS and CDR2 is YFSETQ. The CDR3 protein is CASSFTFDGYQNIQYF. The CDR3 bases are TGCGCCAGCAGCTTCACATTCGACGGATATCAAAACATTCAGTACTTC.

The chain carries TRBV14 and TRBJ2-1; D gene unclear. Trimming left V 1 base short and J 4 bases short, with 11 bases between. Germline lookup yields CDR1 SGHDN and CDR2 FVKESK. The CDR3 has 15 amino acids. Here the CDR3 reads CASSQVLTAYNEQFF. CDR3 coding DNA: TGTGCCAGCAGCCAAGTTTTGACGGCTTACAATGAGCAGTTCTTC.

This clonotype was picked up a small number of times. The chain combines TRBV5-1 with TRBJ2-3; tentatively, D is TRBD2 (5 bases). This CDR3 is built from 15 residues. Germline V gene lookup returns CDR1 SGHRS and CDR2 YFSETQ. The V end lost 4 bases, the J end lost 5 bases, and 17 bases lay between the germline ends. CDR3 in DNA: TGCGCCAGCAGCCTACCACTTCTTCGGGGAGATACGCAGTATTTT. It encodes CASSLPLLRGDTQYF.

The chain has TRBV20-1 and TRBJ2-1; TRBD2 aligns across 10 bases. CDR3 length: 15 amino acids. The germline gives CDR1 DFQATT, CDR2 SNEGSKA (reference sequence). The V segment lost 1 base and the J segment 3 bases; nucleotides outside the gene matches: 3. DNA of the CDR3: TGCAGTGCTAGAGCTAGCGGGGGCCTCTACAATGAGCAGTTCTTC. As protein: CSARASGGLYNEQFF.

This clonotype occurred a few times. J is TRBJ1-1 and V is TRBV11-2, with TRBD1 matching over 9 bases. In germline, CDR1 is SGHAT, CDR2 FQNNGV. This CDR3 has 15 amino acids. V lost 5 bases, J lost 3 bases, and 7 bases stayed unmatched. CDR3 sequence reads: CASSGLRTGDTEAFF. CDR3 DNA sequence: TGTGCCAGCAGCGGACTCAGGACAGGGGACACTGAAGCTTTCTTT.

The chain employs TRBV6-5 and TRBJ1-2, with D possibly TRBD1 on 6 matching bases. The germline V gene has CDR1 MNHEY and CDR2 SVGAGI. This CDR3 region has 13 residues. V was pared by 6 bases and J by 7 bases, with 15 bases between. The CDR3 spells CASRRRGGFGYTF. The CDR3 DNA follows: TGTGCCAGCAGACGCCGAGGGGGATTTGGCTACACCTTC.

The genes are TRBV10-3 and TRBJ1-5; D unclear. The V gene's germline CDR1 is ENHRY and CDR2 SYGVKD. This CDR3 is built from 13 residues. Trimming shortened V by 8 bases and J by 1 base, and 9 bases separated the two germline ends. The CDR3 DNA is TGTGCCATCCAATGGGAAAGCAATCAGCCCCAGCATTTT. It codes for CAIQWESNQPQHF.

This clonotype was recorded a few times. DNA of the CDR3: TGTGCCAGCAGCGACCGACTAGCGGGGGCGGTAGATACGCAGTATTTT. Translation gives CASSDRLAGAVDTQYF. The chain combines TRBV7-2 with TRBJ2-3; the match to TRBD2 covers 12 bases. The CDR3 loop spans 16 amino acids. CDR1 and CDR2 (germline): SGHTA, FQGNSA. With 5 bases clipped from V and 5 bases from J, the junction kept 8 bases outside the gene matches.

This clonotype turned up a few times. The genes are TRBV3-1 and TRBJ2-5, with D perhaps matching TRBD2 (5 bases). With 4 bases removed from V and 11 bases from J, the gap between germline ends came to 23 bases. The CDR3 contains 15 residues. Germline lookup yields CDR1 LGHDT and CDR2 YNNKEL (reference sequence). The CDR3 protein is CASSLRLVFLWEQYF. The CDR3 coding sequence is TGTGCCAGCAGCCTCCGACTTGTGTTCCTGTGGGAGCAGTACTTC.

In its sample, this clonotype was seen a few times. Written as DNA, the CDR3 is TGTGCCAGCAGTGTTGAGGGCCTAAACTACAATGAGCAGTTCTTC. It yields the protein CASSVEGLNYNEQFF. The V and J genes are TRBV2 and TRBJ2-1, with a tentative D call TRBD2 (5 bases). The CDR3 extends over 15 amino acids. V lost 4 bases and J lost 3, with 13 bases in between. Germline V CDR1 and CDR2: SNHLY, FYNNEI.

This rearrangement joins TRBV12-3 or TRBV12-4 to TRBJ2-1, with TRBD2 matching over 14 bases. The CDR3 totals 16 residues. Losses at the gene ends were 6 bases for V and 8 bases for J; bases not matched to a gene: 9. CDR3 in DNA: TGTGCCAGCAGCTCCGGGACTAGCGGGAGTGGGGATGAGCAGTTCTTC. It translates to CASSSGTSGSGDEQFF.

In its sample, this clonotype was seen a few times. This chain uses TRBV12-3 or TRBV12-4 with TRBJ2-3; D is unresolved. The CDR3 contains 14 residues. Deletions cut 6 bases from V and 4 bases from J, with 14 bases between. The CDR3 reads CASSPILRPDTQYF. The CDR3 DNA reads TGTGCCAGCAGCCCCATACTCCGCCCAGATACGCAGTATTTT.

The chain couples TRBV3-1 to TRBJ2-1; TRBD2 aligns across 9 bases. The V and J ends lost 2 bases and 7 bases, in that order; junction bases with no gene match: 6. Germline lookup yields CDR1 LGHDT and CDR2 YNNKEL (reference sequence). The CDR3 runs to 15 residues. As DNA, the CDR3 is TGTGCCAGCAGCCAATCGGGCGGGGGGGTGAATGAGCAGTTCTTC. Amino acids: CASSQSGGGVNEQFF.

The rearrangement joins TRBV4-1 to TRBJ2-1; D is unresolved. V was cut by 0 bases and J by 7 bases, with 10 bases left in between. The CDR3 is 14 amino acids. CDR1 and CDR2 from the germline V gene are MGHRA and YSYEKL. The DNA of the CDR3 is TGCGCCAGCAGCCAAGATGTTATGGGGAATGAGCAGTTCTTC. It encodes CASSQDVMGNEQFF.

V usage is TRBV20-1 and J usage is TRBJ2-1; D might be TRBD2 (6 bases). The CDR3 totals 15 residues. Germline V gives CDR1 DFQATT, CDR2 SNEGSKA (reference sequence). The V and J ends lost 0 bases and 2 bases respectively, with 11 bases between them. The CDR3 coding sequence is TGCAGTGCTAGAGATCTCGGGGGAACCTACAATGAGCAGTTCTTC. Translation gives CSARDLGGTYNEQFF.

The rearrangement uses TRBV6-1 and TRBJ1-2; weak D call: TRBD1 (5 bases). Germline CDR1 and CDR2: MNHNS and SASEGT. V was clipped by 0 bases and J by 4 bases, with 12 bases between them. This CDR3 contains 15 residues. Written as DNA, the CDR3 is TGTGCCAGCAGTGAAGCCAGGACACGGGCCTATGGCTACACCTTC. Amino acid sequence: CASSEARTRAYGYTF.

In DNA, the CDR3 is TGTGCCAGCAGCCAAGATCGGAGTCAGATATACAATGAGCAGTTCTTC. It encodes CASSQDRSQIYNEQFF. This chain links TRBV4-2 with TRBJ2-1; the D is unclear. V was trimmed by 0 bases and J by 4 bases, leaving 13 bases between them. The CDR3 is made up of 16 amino acids. The V gene's germline CDR1 is LGHNA and CDR2 YNFKEQ.

In regard to this clonotype: At one end the junction does not follow the germline gene, possibly because of a read error. The gene calls are TRBV20-1 and TRBJ1-2, with D unclear. The CDR3 contains 12 residues. Per the germline V gene, CDR1 is DFQATT and CDR2 is SNEGSKA (reference sequence). The CDR3 bases are TGCAGTGCTAGCGGCCCTAACTATGGCCACACCTTC. Translation: CSASGPNYGHTF.

In its sample, this clonotype was seen a few times. The V gene is TRBV7-9, the J gene TRBJ2-7; no firm D call. The CDR3 extends over 12 amino acids. Trimming shortened V by 5 bases and J by 3 bases, and 8 bases separated the two germline ends. Germline assignment: CDR1 SEHNR and CDR2 FQNEAQ (reference sequence). The CDR3 spells CASSASFYEQYF. The CDR3 nucleotides read TGTGCCAGCAGCGCCTCGTTCTACGAGCAGTACTTC.

In this sample, this clonotype turned up a few times. This chain links TRBV5-1 with TRBJ2-3, with TRBD1 identical over 8 bases. J was trimmed by 4 bases and V by 2 bases; bases with no gene match: 9. The CDR3 consists of 16 residues. Germline V gene data show CDR1 as SGHRS and CDR2 as YFSETQ. CDR3: CASSFQTGVAADTQYF. The CDR3 nucleotides read TGCGCCAGCAGCTTTCAGACAGGGGTCGCGGCAGATACGCAGTATTTT.

V and J are TRBV29-1 and TRBJ2-2, with D possibly called TRBD1 or TRBD2 (5 bases each). The germline V gene has CDR1 SQVTM and CDR2 ANQGSEA. With 8 bases removed from V and 5 bases from J, the gap between germline ends came to 12 bases. The CDR3 is 12 residues long. In DNA, the CDR3 is TGCAGCACAGGTGGGGGTACCGGGGAGCTGTTTTTT. Its translation: CSTGGGTGELFF.